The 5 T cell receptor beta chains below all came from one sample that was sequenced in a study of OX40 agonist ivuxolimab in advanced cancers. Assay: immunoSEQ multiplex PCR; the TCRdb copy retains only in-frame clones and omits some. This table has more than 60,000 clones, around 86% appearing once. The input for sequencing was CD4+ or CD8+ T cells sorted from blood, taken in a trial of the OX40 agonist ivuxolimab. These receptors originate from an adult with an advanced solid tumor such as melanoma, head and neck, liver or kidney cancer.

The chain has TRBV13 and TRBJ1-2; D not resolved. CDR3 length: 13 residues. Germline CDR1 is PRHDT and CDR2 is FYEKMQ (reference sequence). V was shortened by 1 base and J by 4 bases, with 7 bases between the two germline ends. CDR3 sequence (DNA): TGTGCCAGCAGCTTAGCCAGGTTCTATGGCTACACCTTC. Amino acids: CASSLARFYGYTF.

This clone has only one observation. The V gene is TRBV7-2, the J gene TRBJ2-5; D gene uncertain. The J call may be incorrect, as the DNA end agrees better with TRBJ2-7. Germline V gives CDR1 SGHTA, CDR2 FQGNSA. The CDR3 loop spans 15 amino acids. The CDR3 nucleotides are TGTGCCAGCAGCTTATCCCAGATTAGCTCCTACGAGCAGTACTTC. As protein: CASSLSQISSYEQYF.

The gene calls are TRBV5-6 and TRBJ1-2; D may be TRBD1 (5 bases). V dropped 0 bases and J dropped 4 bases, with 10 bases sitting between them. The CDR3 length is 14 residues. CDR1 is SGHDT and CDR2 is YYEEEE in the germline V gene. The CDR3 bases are TGTGCCAGCAGCTTGGGACAGAACTTCTATGGCTACACCTTC. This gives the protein CASSLGQNFYGYTF. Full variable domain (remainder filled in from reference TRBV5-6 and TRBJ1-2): DAGVTQSPTHLIKTRGQQVTLRCSPKSGHDTVSWYQQALGQGPQFIFQYYEEEERQRGNFPDRFSGHQFPNYSSELNVNALLLGDSALYLCASSLGQNFYGYTFGSGTRLTVV.

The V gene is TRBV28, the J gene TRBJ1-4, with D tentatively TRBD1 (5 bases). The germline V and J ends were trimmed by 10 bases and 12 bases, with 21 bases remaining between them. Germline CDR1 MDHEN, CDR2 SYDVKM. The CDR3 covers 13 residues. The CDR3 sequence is CATSIEAKGQLFF. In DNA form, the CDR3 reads TGTGCCACCTCGATCGAAGCGAAGGGGCAACTGTTTTTT.

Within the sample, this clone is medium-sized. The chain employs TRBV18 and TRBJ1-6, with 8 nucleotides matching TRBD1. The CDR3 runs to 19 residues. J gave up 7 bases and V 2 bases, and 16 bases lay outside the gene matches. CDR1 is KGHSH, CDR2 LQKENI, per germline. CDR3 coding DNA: TGTGCCAGCTCACCAATCAGCACGACAGGGGTTGATTCGAATTCACCCCTCCACTTT. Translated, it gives CASSPISTTGVDSNSPLHF.